One sample yielded the 25 T cell receptor beta chains listed below, sequenced in a study of cytomegalovirus exposure and HLA in healthy donors (dated by TCRdb to about 2017). The library was generated by the immunoSEQ multiplex PCR assay. A mixture of 60 forward primers for TCR Vbeta segments and 13 reverse primers for TCR Jbeta segments was used in the multiplex PCR. This immuneACCESS table, as held by TCRdb, lists in-frame sequences with V and J called but not all clones. Of the missing ones, under half trace to an unresolved V gene in checked studies; the others have no known cause. This sample gives some 140,000 clones in total; around 79% of them show up just once. The ten largest clones add up to approximately 3% of the sample. The sequenced material came from PBMCs. These receptors all stem from a female donor in good health and CMV-seronegative.

This clone was observed a few times. The rearrangement links TRBV7-6 to TRBJ1-1; D is undetermined. The CDR3 loop spans 13 amino acids. Germline V gene lookup returns CDR1 SGHVS and CDR2 FNYEAQ. V was pared by 4 bases and J by 2 bases, with 8 bases between. The CDR3 protein is CASSSQANTEAFF. The CDR3 DNA follows: TGTGCCAGCAGCTCCCAGGCTAACACTGAAGCTTTCTTT.

The chain joins TRBV7-2 to TRBJ2-1; D is possibly TRBD1 (6 bases). Trimming left V 4 bases short and J 0 bases short, with 10 bases between. Germline CDR1 and CDR2: SGHTA and FQGNSA. The CDR3 length is 15 residues. The CDR3 sequence: CASSYRDHSYNEQFF. CDR3 DNA: TGTGCCAGCAGCTACAGGGACCACTCCTACAATGAGCAGTTCTTC.

This chain joins TRBV28 and TRBJ2-5, with a possible D match to TRBD1 (5 bases). The end of the DNA is better explained by TRBJ2-7, so the J call may be wrong. The CDR3 has 14 residues. Per germline, CDR1 MDHEN and CDR2 SYDVKM. CDR3 in DNA: TGTGCCAGCAGTTTATACGACAGACCCTACGAGCAGTACTTC. As protein: CASSLYDRPYEQYF.

This chain connects TRBV7-9 to TRBJ2-7; 8 bases align to TRBD2. The germline V gene encodes CDR1 SEHNR and CDR2 FQNEAQ (reference sequence). The CDR3 covers 14 residues. V gave up 5 bases and J gave up 5 bases; unmatched junction bases: 8. This chain's CDR3 is CASSLGSGRDEQYF. DNA of the CDR3: TGTGCCAGCAGCCTGGGAAGCGGGAGAGACGAGCAGTACTTC.

The V call is TRBV27, the J call TRBJ2-3; the match to TRBD2 covers 9 bases. Unmatched junction bases numbered 5, after V lost 6 bases and J lost 1 base. CDR1 is MNHEY, CDR2 SMNVEV, per germline (reference sequence). CDR3 size: 15 residues. The chain's CDR3 is CASRLSGGGTDTQYF. CDR3 bases: TGTGCCAGCAGGCTTAGCGGGGGTGGCACAGATACGCAGTATTTT.

This rearrangement joins TRBV4-3 to TRBJ2-3, with 8 bases aligning to TRBD2. The length of the CDR3 is 19 residues. Germline assignment: CDR1 LGHNA and CDR2 YSLEER. Losses at the gene ends were 0 bases for V and 2 bases for J; bases not matched to a gene: 13. The chain's CDR3 is CASSQEGSSGGSLTDTQYF. CDR3 DNA: TGCGCCAGCAGCCAAGAAGGGTCGAGCGGGGGTAGTCTCACAGATACGCAGTATTTT.

V and J are TRBV30 and TRBJ1-1, with 8 bases matching TRBD1. This CDR3 has 15 amino acids. The junction had 4 bases not matched to a gene; V was cut back by 0 bases and J by 1 base. The germline V gene has CDR1 GTSNPN and CDR2 SVGIG (reference sequence). DNA of the CDR3: TGTGCCTGGAGTGTCCAGGGGGCACAGAACACTGAAGCTTTCTTT. It yields the protein CAWSVQGAQNTEAFF.

This clone was observed a handful of times. The chain couples TRBV6-5 to TRBJ1-1; perhaps TRBD1 as D (5 bases). V lost 0 bases and J lost 3, with 8 bases in between. The CDR3 loop spans 14 amino acids. Germline V gene sequence: CDR1 MNHEY, CDR2 SVGAGI. The CDR3 DNA follows: TGTGCCAGCAGTTACTCCAGGGAGGACACTGAAGCTTTCTTT. Its translation: CASSYSREDTEAFF.

The chain carries TRBV7-9 and TRBJ1-2, with a tentative D call TRBD1 (5 bases). Trimming pared 1 base from V and 5 bases from J, leaving 17 bases between. The V gene's germline CDR1 is SEHNR and CDR2 FQNEAQ (reference sequence). This CDR3 is built from 16 residues. The CDR3 spells CASSLEGYSGSYGYTF. CDR3 DNA sequence: TGTGCCAGCAGCTTAGAGGGGTACAGTGGTTCATATGGCTACACCTTC.

The chain recombines TRBV19 with TRBJ2-4; TRBD1 agrees at 9 bases. Trimming at V came to 6 bases and at J to 5 bases, leaving 5 bases not matched to a gene. The germline V gene encodes CDR1 LNHDA and CDR2 SQIVND (reference sequence). The CDR3 is made up of 14 amino acids. The CDR3 DNA follows: TGTGCCAGTAGGGGGGGACAGGGCGAAAACATTCAGTACTTC. Amino acids: CASRGGQGENIQYF.

V is TRBV6-5 and J is TRBJ2-7, with D maybe TRBD1 (7 bases). Trimming removed 5 bases from V and 5 bases from J, with 19 bases in between. CDR3 length equals 15 residues. Germline V gives CDR1 MNHEY, CDR2 SVGAGI. The CDR3 nucleotides are TGTGCCAGCAGTCCCGAGGGGGCTACTAGCAACGAGCAGTACTTC. This codes for CASSPEGATSNEQYF.

The chain couples TRBV2 to TRBJ2-7, with D tentatively TRBD2 (5 bases). The CDR3 totals 16 residues. CDR1 is SNHLY, CDR2 FYNNEI, per germline. Trimming pared 1 base from V and 0 bases from J, leaving 13 bases between. The CDR3 DNA is TGTGCCAGCAGTGAAGGGAGAGCGGCGAGCTCCTACGAGCAGTACTTC. Translating it yields CASSEGRAASSYEQYF.

The rearrangement uses TRBV6-1 and TRBJ1-5, with D possibly matching TRBD1 (5 bases). This CDR3 comprises 15 residues. Germline CDR1 is MNHNS and CDR2 is SASEGT. Trimming removed 6 bases at V and 7 bases at J, with 19 bases between. CDR3 amino acids: CASSALSGGKQPQHF. The CDR3 DNA reads TGTGCCAGCAGCGCACTGTCGGGGGGTAAACAGCCCCAGCATTTT.

This clone turned up a few times. The chain couples TRBV6-5 to TRBJ1-1; 9 positions match TRBD1. With 5 bases clipped from V and 4 bases from J, the junction kept 2 bases outside the gene matches. CDR1 is MNHEY, CDR2 SVGAGI, per germline. This CDR3 spans 13 amino acids. The CDR3 sequence: CASSRDRATEAFF. Written as DNA, the CDR3 is TGTGCCAGCAGTAGGGACAGGGCCACTGAAGCTTTCTTT.

The CDR3 sequence: CASSQAGTGVHQPQHF. In nucleotides, the CDR3 is TGCGCCAGCAGCCAGGCCGGGACAGGGGTGCATCAGCCCCAGCATTTT. The chain uses TRBV4-1 and TRBJ1-5; TRBD1 agrees at 10 bases. Germline V gene data show CDR1 as MGHRA and CDR2 as YSYEKL. Germline trimming cut 3 bases from V and 5 bases from J; bases unmatched to any gene: 7. This CDR3 has 16 residues.

This chain joins TRBV7-9 and TRBJ2-1, with 8 bases aligning to TRBD2. Germline V gene sequence: CDR1 SEHNR, CDR2 FQNEAQ (reference sequence). V lost 5 bases to trimming and J lost 9 bases; unmatched junction nucleotides: 9. The CDR3 loop spans 14 amino acids. The CDR3 bases are TGTGCCAGCAGCCAAGCGGGGGAGGGTAGTGAGCAGTTCTTC. This translates into CASSQAGEGSEQFF.

The chain is built from TRBV4-1 and TRBJ1-6; 7 nucleotides line up with TRBD1. Germline CDR1 is MGHRA and CDR2 is YSYEKL. The CDR3 consists of 15 residues. Germline trimming cut 0 bases from V and 10 bases from J; bases unmatched to any gene: 6. The CDR3 nucleotides are TGCGCCAGCAGCCAAGAAGGGGGCAAGGGATCACCCCTCCACTTT. Translation: CASSQEGGKGSPLHF.

This clone was detected a few times. V usage is TRBV5-6 and J usage is TRBJ2-5; TRBD1 matches at 7 bases. J gave up 7 bases and V 2 bases, and 8 bases lay outside the gene matches. Germline CDR1 SGHDT, CDR2 YYEEEE. The CDR3 has 14 amino acids. CDR3 protein: CASSLTGDVGTQYF. In DNA form, the CDR3 reads TGTGCCAGCAGCTTAACAGGGGACGTCGGGACCCAGTACTTC.

The CDR3 DNA follows: TGTGCCAGCGGATCGGAGCTGACCCAGTACTTC. Amino acids: CASGSELTQYF. The V gene is TRBV6-6, the J gene TRBJ2-5; D gene ambiguous. Germline-derived CDR1 and CDR2 are MNHNY and SVGAGI (reference sequence). The germline V and J ends were trimmed by 8 bases and 7 bases, with 11 bases remaining between them. The CDR3 is 11 amino acids.

The rearrangement uses TRBV27 and TRBJ2-1, with a possible D match to TRBD2 (6 bases). The CDR3 loop spans 13 amino acids. CDR1 MNHEY and CDR2 SMNVEV come from the germline V gene (reference sequence). V lost 6 bases to trimming and J lost 0 bases, with 6 bases between them. In DNA, the CDR3 is TGTGCCAGCAGCGGGAGCTCCTACAATGAGCAGTTCTTC. Translating it yields CASSGSSYNEQFF.

V is TRBV29-1 and J is TRBJ2-5; TRBD1 matches at 11 bases. With 5 bases clipped from V and 2 bases from J, the junction kept 7 bases outside the gene matches. From germline, CDR1 is SQVTM and CDR2 ANQGSEA. CDR3 size: 15 residues. DNA for the CDR3: TGCAGCGTTTTTCCGGGACAGGGGGAACAAGAGACCCAGTACTTC. It yields the protein CSVFPGQGEQETQYF.

The chain has TRBV19 and TRBJ2-6; D possibly corresponds to TRBD1 (5 bases). V lost 7 bases and J 3 bases, leaving 10 bases between the germline ends. Germline CDR1 reads LNHDA; CDR2 reads SQIVND (reference sequence). The CDR3 sequence is 14 residues long. This CDR3 is CASTLRVGANVLTF. Written as DNA, the CDR3 is TGTGCCAGTACCCTCAGGGTTGGGGCCAACGTCCTGACTTTC.

The chain links TRBV7-2 to TRBJ2-5, with D unresolved. V was pared by 4 bases and J by 1 base, with 10 bases between. Germline V gives CDR1 SGHTA, CDR2 FQGNSA. CDR3 length: 14 residues. The CDR3 loop is CASSSRHLQETQYF. The CDR3 nucleotides are TGTGCCAGCAGCTCAAGACATCTCCAAGAGACCCAGTACTTC.

The chain couples TRBV12-5 to TRBJ2-7, with a weak D call TRBD2 (5 bases). V lost 2 bases, J lost 3 bases, and 14 bases lay in between. Germline lookup yields CDR1 LGHNT and CDR2 FRNRAP. The CDR3 runs 15 residues. CDR3 residues: CASGLPLSRDYEQYF. The CDR3 region has the DNA TGTGCTAGTGGTTTGCCCCTCAGCCGGGACTACGAGCAGTACTTC.

In its sample, this clone was seen once. CDR3 coding DNA: TGTGCCAGTAGTATCGACCATCCCTTCCGGGGGGGAAACACCGGGGAGCTGTTTTTT. This sequence encodes CASSIDHPFRGGNTGELFF. V usage is TRBV19 and J usage is TRBJ2-2; 8 nucleotides line up with TRBD2. This CDR3 comprises 19 residues. Losses at the gene ends were 3 bases for V and 2 bases for J; bases not matched to a gene: 14. Germline CDR1 reads LNHDA; CDR2 reads SQIVND (reference sequence).